This passage covers 28 T cell receptor beta chains from one sample sequenced in a study of CXCR3-negative and CXCR3-positive naive CD8 T cells. Study-wide findings and caveats: When CXCR3-positive naive cells were set against CXCR3-negative naive cells, the former had more hydrophobic TRB CDR3s.

TRB cDNA was prepared as libraries by UMI-labeled 5' RACE. Following a re-call of the 5' RACE reads, TCRdb has one entry per CDR3 protein and lacks DNA. The sample totals around 140,000 distinct CDR3 sequences. Antigens for these TCRs are unknown. The sequencing sample was made of naive CXCR3+ CD8+ T cells from blood. Regarding subset: CD45RO-CCR7+CD27+CD95- naive CD8+ T cells expressing CXCR3 (TNR3+). All receptors come from a human donor in good health. Some clones in this sample may be carry-over from other donors' samples.

The chain couples TRBV7-8 to TRBJ1-1. The CDR3 extends over 16 amino acids. The germline gives CDR1 SGHVS, CDR2 FQNEAQ. CDR3 region: CASSLPPPTANTEAFF.

The chain recombines TRBV6-5 with TRBJ2-2. This CDR3 region has 13 residues. Germline V gene lookup returns CDR1 MNHEY and CDR2 SVGAGI. This chain's CDR3 is CASSYSSGWELFF.

The V and J genes are TRBV28 and TRBJ2-1; the TRBD2 assignment by TCRdb is unverifiable without DNA. CDR1 and CDR2 (germline): MDHEN, SYDVKM. The CDR3 runs 15 residues. This CDR3 is CASTLELAGGGEQFF.

The V gene is TRBV28, the J gene TRBJ2-7; absent DNA, TCRdb's TRBD2 call cannot be checked. From germline, CDR1 is MDHEN and CDR2 SYDVKM. The CDR3 covers 16 residues. The CDR3 sequence: CASSLGGRLGSYEQYF.

This sequence joins TRBV29-1 and TRBJ2-1; the TRBD2 assignment by TCRdb is unverifiable without DNA. The CDR3 loop spans 19 amino acids. Germline CDR1 SQVTM, CDR2 ANQGSEA. CDR3 loop: CSVDQLRDMGLAVDNEQFF.

The CDR3 region is CASSSEWTLTDTQYF. The chain couples TRBV19 to TRBJ2-3. This CDR3 has 15 amino acids. The V gene's germline CDR1 is LNHDA and CDR2 SQIVND (reference sequence).

The chain joins TRBV29-1 to TRBJ2-2. CDR3 length: 13 residues. Germline lookup yields CDR1 SQVTM and CDR2 ANQGSEA. The CDR3 protein is CSVCLQNTGELFF.

CDR3 region: CSVVFRDVGEKLFF. J is TRBJ1-4 and V is TRBV29-1; the TCRdb D gene call, TRBD1, has no DNA to confirm it. This CDR3 region has 14 residues. CDR1 and CDR2 (germline): SQVTM, ANQGSEA.

The V and J genes are TRBV28 and TRBJ2-3; lacking DNA, the TRBD1 call made by TCRdb goes unchecked. This CDR3 is 14 amino acids long. From germline, CDR1 is MDHEN and CDR2 SYDVKM. CDR3 region: CASSVRQGTDTQYF.

The chain couples TRBV15 to TRBJ1-1; TCRdb proposes TRBD1, but this gene call is untestable without DNA. CDR1 and CDR2 from the germline V gene are LNHNV and YYDKDF (reference sequence). This CDR3 region has 15 residues. The CDR3: CATSLRTDINTEAFF.

The J gene is TRBJ2-7, the V gene TRBV23-1; the D call of TRBD1 rests on TCRdb alone, since no DNA is present to check it. TRBV23-1 is marked as an open reading frame, function uncertain. The CDR3 has 17 amino acids. The CDR3 loop is CASSQGIRATSSYEQYF.

The CDR3 region is CASSLVGGRADTGNEQFF. This chain links TRBV7-6 with TRBJ2-1; TCRdb's assignment of TRBD2 cannot be checked, as there is no DNA. Germline V gene lookup returns CDR1 SGHVS and CDR2 FNYEAQ. CDR3 size: 18 residues.

This CDR3 reads CASSWGGSEAFF. The rearrangement joins TRBV5-4 to TRBJ1-1. The CDR3 covers 12 residues. Germline V gives CDR1 SGHNT, CDR2 YYREEE (reference sequence).

This chain uses TRBV12-3 or TRBV12-4 with TRBJ1-1; the TCRdb D gene call, TRBD1, has no DNA to confirm it. This CDR3 has 13 residues. The CDR3 region is CASSYGGNTEAFF.

This chain connects TRBV7-7 to TRBJ2-1; the D gene TCRdb calls, TRBD1, cannot be checked with no DNA. CDR3 length: 13 amino acids. Germline V CDR1 and CDR2: SSHAT, FNYEAQ (reference sequence). The CDR3: CASSWREGDEQFF.

This sequence joins TRBV6-1 and TRBJ2-1; TCRdb proposes TRBD1, but this gene call is untestable without DNA. In germline, CDR1 is MNHNS, CDR2 SASEGT. CDR3 length: 15 amino acids. This CDR3 is CASTDRGISYNEQFF.

The CDR3 here is CASSPPLGQGGNEQFF. The V gene is TRBV11-2, the J gene TRBJ2-1; TCRdb returns TRBD1, unconfirmable since there is no DNA. The CDR3 has 16 amino acids. Looked up from germline, CDR1 is SGHAT and CDR2 is FQNNGV.

V is TRBV27 and J is TRBJ2-3; there is no DNA to check the TCRdb D call of TRBD1. The CDR3 runs 14 residues. Germline assignment: CDR1 MNHEY and CDR2 SMNVEV (reference sequence). The CDR3 spells CASSLSGQGGTQYF.

The chain recombines TRBV7-6 with TRBJ2-5; TCRdb reports TRBD2, a call that lacks DNA to check it against. CDR3 size: 17 residues. Germline values: CDR1 SGHVS, CDR2 FNYEAQ. This CDR3 is CASSLGWQAGGVETQYF.

The chain carries TRBV14 and TRBJ2-2; the D gene TCRdb calls, TRBD1, cannot be checked with no DNA. The CDR3 runs to 16 residues. CDR1 is SGHDN, CDR2 FVKESK, per germline. CDR3 in amino acids: CASSPGSRAFTGELFF.

J is TRBJ2-2 and V is TRBV3-1; the TCRdb call, TRBD2, lacks DNA for checking. The CDR3 spans 16 residues. The germline V gene has CDR1 LGHDT and CDR2 YNNKEL (reference sequence). CDR3: CASSQEGGLNTGELFF.

The chain joins TRBV4-1 to TRBJ2-3. Germline CDR1 and CDR2: MGHRA and YSYEKL. The CDR3 sequence is 16 residues long. CDR3 protein: CASSQDFGGGADTQYF.

The chain uses TRBV20-1 and TRBJ2-1; there is no DNA to check the TCRdb D call of TRBD2. CDR3 size: 14 residues. Germline assignment: CDR1 DFQATT and CDR2 SNEGSKA (reference sequence). The CDR3 spells CSGWWEGQYNEQFF.

This chain connects TRBV5-1 to TRBJ1-1; the TCRdb D gene call, TRBD1, has no DNA to confirm it. Germline V gene lookup returns CDR1 SGHRS and CDR2 YFSETQ. This CDR3 contains 13 residues. The CDR3 here is CASSPPRGEVAFF.

The J gene is TRBJ2-2, the V gene TRBV29-1; checking the TCRdb D call of TRBD1 is not possible without DNA. The CDR3 covers 16 residues. Germline V gene data show CDR1 as SQVTM and CDR2 as ANQGSEA. The CDR3 spells CSVEDRDREGTGELFF.

J is TRBJ2-1 and V is TRBV15; TCRdb reports TRBD2, a call that lacks DNA to check it against. This CDR3 contains 14 residues. The germline gives CDR1 LNHNV, CDR2 YYDKDF (reference sequence). The CDR3 sequence: CATSRERLPNEQFF.

This chain joins TRBV12-3 or TRBV12-4 and TRBJ1-2; the TRBD1 assignment by TCRdb is unverifiable without DNA. The length of the CDR3 is 16 residues. CDR3 sequence reads: CASRTTGQDQLYGYTF.

The chain couples TRBV12-3 or TRBV12-4 to TRBJ2-1; TCRdb's D call, TRBD1, is unchecked because there is no DNA. This CDR3 contains 14 residues. The CDR3: CASRDGTAYNEQFF.